The T cell receptor beta chain described here comes from a study of shared clonotypes between healthy human individuals. Overall study context: Per donor, CD8 memory used one plate, CD8 naive used two, CD4 memory used three and CD4 naive used three.

As defined, naive CD8 cells were CD45RO-negative and positively selected for CCR7, with terminally differentiated effector memory CD45RA+ cells excluded. Sequenced by immunoSEQ multiplex PCR; TCRdb stores in-frame clones only, minus some. In the table there are about 600,000 clones, about 95% of which are singletons. Deletions cut 2 bases from V and 7 bases from J, with 11 bases between. CDR3 length: 13 residues. In germline, CDR1 is MNHEY, CDR2 SMNVEV (reference sequence). Turning to this clone: Its antigen remains unknown.

The study's findings and limits: The study found lower generation probabilities in non-shared clonotypes than in those shared by all four donors. Among a few donors, approximately 5% of naive CD4 clonotypes were found in common.

The receptor was derived from a woman in her 30s in good health. V and J are TRBV27 and TRBJ1-2; D is undetermined. The sequenced sample consisted of naive CD8+ T cells sorted from blood. The CDR3 loop reads CASSLRHTAGYTF. As DNA, the CDR3 is TGTGCCAGCAGTTTAAGGCACACCGCTGGCTACACCTTC.